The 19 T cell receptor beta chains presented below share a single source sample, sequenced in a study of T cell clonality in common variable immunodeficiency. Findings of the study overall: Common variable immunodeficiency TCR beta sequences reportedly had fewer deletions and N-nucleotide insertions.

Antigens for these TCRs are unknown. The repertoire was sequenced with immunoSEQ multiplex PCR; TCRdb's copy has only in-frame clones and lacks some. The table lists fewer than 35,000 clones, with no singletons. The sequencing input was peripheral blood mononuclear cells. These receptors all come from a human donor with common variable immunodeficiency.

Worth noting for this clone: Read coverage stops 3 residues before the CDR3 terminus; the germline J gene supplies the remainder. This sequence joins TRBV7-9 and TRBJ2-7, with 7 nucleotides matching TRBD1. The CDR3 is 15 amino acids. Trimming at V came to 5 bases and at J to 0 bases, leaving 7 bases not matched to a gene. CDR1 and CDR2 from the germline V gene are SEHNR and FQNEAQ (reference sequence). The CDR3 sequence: CASSIGQALSYEQYF. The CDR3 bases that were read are TGTGCCAGCAGCATCGGACAGGCGCTCTCCTACGAG. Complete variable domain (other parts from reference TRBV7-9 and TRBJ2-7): DTGVSQNPRHKITKRGQNVTFRCDPISEHNRLYWYRQTLGQGPEFLTYFQNEAQLEKSRLLSDRFSAERPKGSFSTLEIQRTEQGDSAMYLCASSIGQALSYEQYFGPGTRLTVT.

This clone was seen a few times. The CDR3 reads CASSPQGSEQYF. CDR3 DNA (partial): TGTGCCAGCAGCCCACAGGGCAGCGAG. This sequence joins TRBV7-9 and TRBJ2-7; TRBD1 is a possible D gene (6 bases). The DNA ends 3 residues before the CDR3 does, and the rest of the CDR3 is filled in from the germline J gene. The germline V and J ends were trimmed by 5 bases and 6 bases, with 11 bases remaining between them. The V gene's germline CDR1 is SEHNR and CDR2 FQNEAQ (reference sequence). The CDR3 covers 12 residues.

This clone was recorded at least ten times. CDR3 residues: CASSFGGESGGKEDIQYF. Partial CDR3 DNA: TGTGCCAGCAGTTTTGGGGGGGAGAGCGGGGGTAAGGAAGACATT. The V and J genes are TRBV2 and TRBJ2-4, with 8 bases lining up with TRBD2. The read halts 3 residues ahead of the CDR3 end, with the missing end drawn from the germline J gene. The CDR3 contains 18 residues. V lost 5 bases to trimming and J lost 8 bases; unmatched junction nucleotides: 20. CDR1 and CDR2 from the germline V gene are SNHLY and FYNNEI. The variable domain in full, completed from reference TRBV2 and TRBJ2-4, reads EPEVTQTPSHQVTQMGQEVILRCVPISNHLYFYWYRQILGQKVEFLVSFYNNEISEKSEIFDDQFSVERPDGSNFTLKIRSTKLEDSAMYFCASSFGGESGGKEDIQYFGAGTRLSVL.

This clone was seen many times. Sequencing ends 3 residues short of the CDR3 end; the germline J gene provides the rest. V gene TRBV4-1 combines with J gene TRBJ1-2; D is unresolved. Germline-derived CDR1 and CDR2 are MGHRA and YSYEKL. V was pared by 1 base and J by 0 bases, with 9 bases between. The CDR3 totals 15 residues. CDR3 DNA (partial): TGCGCCAGCAGCCAAGGGGCAGACCCTAACTATGGC. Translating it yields CASSQGADPNYG. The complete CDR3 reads CASSQGADPNYGYTF.

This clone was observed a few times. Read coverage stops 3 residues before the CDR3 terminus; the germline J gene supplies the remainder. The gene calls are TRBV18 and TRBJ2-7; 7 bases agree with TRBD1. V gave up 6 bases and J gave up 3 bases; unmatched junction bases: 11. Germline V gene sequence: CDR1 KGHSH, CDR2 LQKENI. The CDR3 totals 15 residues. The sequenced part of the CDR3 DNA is TGTGCCAGCTCGGGGGACAGTTGGGGGCTCTACGAG. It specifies CASSGDSWGLYE. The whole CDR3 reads CASSGDSWGLYEQYF.

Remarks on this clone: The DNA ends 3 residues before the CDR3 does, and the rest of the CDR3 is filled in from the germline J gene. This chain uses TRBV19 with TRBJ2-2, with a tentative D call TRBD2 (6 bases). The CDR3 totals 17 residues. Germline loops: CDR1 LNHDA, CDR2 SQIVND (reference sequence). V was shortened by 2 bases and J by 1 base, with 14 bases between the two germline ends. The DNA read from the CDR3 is TGTGCCAGTAGTATACCTCGGGGGACCCAGAACACCGGGGAG. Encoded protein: CASSIPRGTQNTGE. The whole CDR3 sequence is CASSIPRGTQNTGELFF.

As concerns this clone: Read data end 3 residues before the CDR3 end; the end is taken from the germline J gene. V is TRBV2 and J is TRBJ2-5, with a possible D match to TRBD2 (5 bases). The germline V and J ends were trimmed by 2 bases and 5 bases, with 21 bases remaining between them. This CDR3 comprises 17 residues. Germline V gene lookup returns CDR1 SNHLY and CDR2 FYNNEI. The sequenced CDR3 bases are TGTGCCAGCAGTGAAAGCAGAGGGTCAGCAGTCCGGGAGACC. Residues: CASSESRGSAVRET. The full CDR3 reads CASSESRGSAVRETQYF. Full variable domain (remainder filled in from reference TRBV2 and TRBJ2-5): EPEVTQTPSHQVTQMGQEVILRCVPISNHLYFYWYRQILGQKVEFLVSFYNNEISEKSEIFDDQFSVERPDGSNFTLKIRSTKLEDSAMYFCASSESRGSAVRETQYFGPGTRLLVL.

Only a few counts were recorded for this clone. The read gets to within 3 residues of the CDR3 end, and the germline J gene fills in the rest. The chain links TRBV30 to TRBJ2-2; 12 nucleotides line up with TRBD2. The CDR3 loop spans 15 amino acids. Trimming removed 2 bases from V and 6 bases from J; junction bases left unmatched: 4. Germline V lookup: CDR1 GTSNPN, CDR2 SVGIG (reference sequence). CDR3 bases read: TGTGCCTGGAGTCCCCGGACTAGCGGGGCCGGGGAG. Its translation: CAWSPRTSGAGE. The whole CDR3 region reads CAWSPRTSGAGELFF.

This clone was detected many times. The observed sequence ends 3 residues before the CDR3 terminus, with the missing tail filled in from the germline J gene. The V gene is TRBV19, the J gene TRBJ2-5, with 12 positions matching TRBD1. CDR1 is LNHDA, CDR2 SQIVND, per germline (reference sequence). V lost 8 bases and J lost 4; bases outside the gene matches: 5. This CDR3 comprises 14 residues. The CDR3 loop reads CASGDRGRGETQYF. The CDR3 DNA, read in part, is TGTGCCAGTGGGGACAGGGGGCGCGGAGAGACC.

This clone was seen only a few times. The sequenced CDR3 bases are TGTGCCAGCTCACCTCAAACGGGGAGTCGGCTTAGCAATCAGCCC. This translates into CASSPQTGSRLSNQP. In full, the CDR3 reads CASSPQTGSRLSNQPQHF. The J gene is TRBJ1-5, the V gene TRBV18; D is unresolved. The read is 3 residues too short to cover the CDR3 end, so that end is filled in from the germline J gene. CDR1 is KGHSH, CDR2 LQKENI, per germline. The CDR3 runs to 18 residues. The V end was cut by 3 bases, the J end by 0 bases, with 18 bases between.

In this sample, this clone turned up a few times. CDR3 region: CASSLSAGSNQPQHF. The covered CDR3 bases are TGTGCCAGCAGCTTAAGCGCCGGGAGCAATCAGCCC. The chain has TRBV7-2 and TRBJ1-5; no clear D. The read ends 3 residues before the CDR3 terminus; that terminus is restored from the germline J gene. V lost 2 bases and J 1 base, leaving 9 bases between the germline ends. CDR3 length equals 15 residues. Germline V gene lookup returns CDR1 SGHTA and CDR2 FQGNSA.

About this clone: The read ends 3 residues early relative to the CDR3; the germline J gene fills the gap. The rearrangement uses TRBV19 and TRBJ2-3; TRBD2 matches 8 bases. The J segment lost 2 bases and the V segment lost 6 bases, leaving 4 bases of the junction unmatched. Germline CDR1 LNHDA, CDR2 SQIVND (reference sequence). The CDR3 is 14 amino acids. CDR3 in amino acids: CASRRGGDTDTQYF. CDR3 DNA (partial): TGTGCCAGTAGACGGGGGGGCGACACAGATACG.

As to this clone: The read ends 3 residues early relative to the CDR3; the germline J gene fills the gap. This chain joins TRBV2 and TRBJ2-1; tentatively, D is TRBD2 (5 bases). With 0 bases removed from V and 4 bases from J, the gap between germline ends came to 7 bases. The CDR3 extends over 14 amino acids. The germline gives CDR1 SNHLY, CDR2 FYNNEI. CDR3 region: CASSEAGVYNEQFF. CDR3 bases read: TGTGCCAGCAGTGAAGCCGGGGTGTACAATGAG.

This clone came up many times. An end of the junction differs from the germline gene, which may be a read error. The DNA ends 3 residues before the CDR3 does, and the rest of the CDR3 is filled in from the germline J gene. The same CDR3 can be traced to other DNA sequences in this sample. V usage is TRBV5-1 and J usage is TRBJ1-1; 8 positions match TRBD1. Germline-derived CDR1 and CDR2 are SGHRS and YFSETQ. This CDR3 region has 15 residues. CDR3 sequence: CASSGGQGWNTEAFF. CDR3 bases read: TGCGCTAGCAGCGGCGGACAGGGCTGGAACACTGAA.

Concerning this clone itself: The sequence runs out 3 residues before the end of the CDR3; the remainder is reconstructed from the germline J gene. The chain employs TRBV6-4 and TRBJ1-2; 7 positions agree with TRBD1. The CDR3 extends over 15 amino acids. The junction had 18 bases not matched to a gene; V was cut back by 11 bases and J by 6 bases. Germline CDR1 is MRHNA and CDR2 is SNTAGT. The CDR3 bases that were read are TGTGCCGGGCGACAGGGCCCGTACCCCCTGAATGGC. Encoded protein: CAGRQGPYPLNG. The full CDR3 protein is CAGRQGPYPLNGYTF.

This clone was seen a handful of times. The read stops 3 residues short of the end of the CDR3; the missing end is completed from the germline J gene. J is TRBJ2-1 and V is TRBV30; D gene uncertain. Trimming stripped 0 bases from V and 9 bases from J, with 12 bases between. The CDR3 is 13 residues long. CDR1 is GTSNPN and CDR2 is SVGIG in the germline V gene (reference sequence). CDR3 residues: CAWSVSQFGEQFF. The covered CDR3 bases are TGTGCCTGGAGTGTTAGCCAGTTCGGTGAG.

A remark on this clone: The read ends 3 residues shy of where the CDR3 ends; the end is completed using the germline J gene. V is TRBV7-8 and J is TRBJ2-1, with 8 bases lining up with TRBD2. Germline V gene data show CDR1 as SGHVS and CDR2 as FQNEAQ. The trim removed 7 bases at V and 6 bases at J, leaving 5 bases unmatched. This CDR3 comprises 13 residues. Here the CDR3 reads CASIIGRGNEQFF. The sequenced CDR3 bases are TGTGCCAGCATCATCGGGAGGGGCAATGAG.

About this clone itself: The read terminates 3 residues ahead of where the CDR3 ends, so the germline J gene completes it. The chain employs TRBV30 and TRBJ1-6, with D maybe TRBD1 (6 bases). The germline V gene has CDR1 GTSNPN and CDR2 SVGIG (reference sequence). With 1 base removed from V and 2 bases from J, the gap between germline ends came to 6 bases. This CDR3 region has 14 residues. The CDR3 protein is CAWSGQAYNSPLHF. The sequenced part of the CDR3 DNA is TGTGCCTGGAGTGGACAGGCCTATAATTCACCC.

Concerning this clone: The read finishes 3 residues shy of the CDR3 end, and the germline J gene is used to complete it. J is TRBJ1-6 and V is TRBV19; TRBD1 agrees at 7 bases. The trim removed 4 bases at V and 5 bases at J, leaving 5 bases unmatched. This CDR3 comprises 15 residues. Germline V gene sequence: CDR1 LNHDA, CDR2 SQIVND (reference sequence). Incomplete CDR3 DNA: TGTGCCAGTAGTAGAACAGGGGAAGATAATTCACCC. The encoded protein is CASSRTGEDNSP. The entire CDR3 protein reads CASSRTGEDNSPLHF.